Listed here is a single T cell receptor beta chain. What it recognizes is unknown. This sample is drawn from a study of CD8 T cells in ankylosing spondylitis. Findings and limits, study-wide: In the blood and synovial fluid of reactive arthritis, some motif variants had been previously reported. Blood of patients with ankylosing spondylitis appeared to be characterized by a TCR beta motif of fewer than 10 highly homologous variants.

The TCR beta libraries were generated through quantitative 5'-RACE incorporating molecular barcodes. TCRdb re-derived calls from the 5' RACE reads in MiXCR, one entry per CDR3 protein. The sample holds about 450,000 distinct CDR3 sequences, around 26% seen once. Specimen: blood, either unsorted or a sorted T cell fraction (not recorded which). The clonotype comes from a male donor with ankylosing spondylitis.

CDR3 DNA sequence: TGTGCCAGCAGCTTAGGCCCCAGCGGGAACTACAATGAGCAGTTCTTC. It yields the protein CASSLGPSGNYNEQFF. J is TRBJ2-1 and V is TRBV7-2; 7 nucleotides agree with TRBD2. This CDR3 spans 16 amino acids. Germline V lookup: CDR1 SGHTA, CDR2 FQGNSA. J lost 3 bases, V lost 1 base, and 6 bases had no gene match.